These 30 T cell receptor beta chains originate from one sample sequenced in a study of cytomegalovirus exposure and HLA in healthy donors. The study ran its PCR with 60 Vbeta and 13 Jbeta primers. Method: immunoSEQ multiplex PCR; TCRdb's copy keeps in-frame clones and lacks some. This table holds roughly 160,000 clones, around 79% found once. The sample was PBMCs. These receptors all come from a middle-aged man in good health and CMV-seronegative.

The sample holds one count of this clone. The rearrangement uses TRBV19 and TRBJ2-1; TRBD2 agrees at 10 bases. J gave up 5 bases and V 7 bases, and 5 bases lay outside the gene matches. This CDR3 is 14 amino acids long. Per the germline V gene, CDR1 is LNHDA and CDR2 is SQIVND (reference sequence). CDR3 loop: CASTGTSAHNEQFF. The DNA for the CDR3 is TGTGCCAGTACTGGGACTAGCGCCCACAATGAGCAGTTCTTC.

This clone came up once. CDR3 coding DNA: TGTGCCAGCAGTTTGCTAGCGGGAGCGACCGGGGAGCTGTTTTTT. Its protein is CASSLLAGATGELFF. The J gene is TRBJ2-2, the V gene TRBV27, with 10 bases that match TRBD2. This CDR3 is built from 15 residues. Germline V gene sequence: CDR1 MNHEY, CDR2 SMNVEV (reference sequence). After removal of 3 bases from V and 5 bases from J, the junction contained 3 bases not matched to a gene.

This sequence joins TRBV5-1 and TRBJ1-5, with D possibly TRBD1 on 6 matching bases. Trimming pared 4 bases from V and 2 bases from J, leaving 10 bases between. The V gene's germline CDR1 is SGHRS and CDR2 YFSETQ. This CDR3 is 14 amino acids long. CDR3 amino acids: CASSQAGGNQPQHF. CDR3 nucleotide sequence: TGCGCCAGCAGCCAGGCAGGGGGCAATCAGCCCCAGCATTTT. Drawing the rest from reference TRBV5-1 and TRBJ1-5, the complete variable domain is KAGVTQTPRYLIKTRGQQVTLSCSPISGHRSVSWYQQTPGQGLQFLFEYFSETQRNKGNFPGRFSGRQFSNSRSEMNVSTLELGDSALYLCASSQAGGNQPQHFGDGTRLSIL.

The V and J genes are TRBV28 and TRBJ2-3; D might be TRBD2 (8 bases). Deletions cut 10 bases from V and 0 bases from J, with 14 bases between. Per the germline V gene, CDR1 is MDHEN and CDR2 is SYDVKM. The CDR3 extends over 14 amino acids. For the CDR3, the DNA is TGTGCCACCCGGGGGGGACAGAGCACAGATACGCAGTATTTT. Its protein product is CATRGGQSTDTQYF.

This clone was recorded once. The genes are TRBV7-9 and TRBJ2-7; 8 nucleotides match TRBD1. The CDR3 is made up of 14 amino acids. Germline trimming cut 4 bases from V and 2 bases from J; bases unmatched to any gene: 4. The germline CDR1 and CDR2 sequences are SEHNR and FQNEAQ (reference sequence). The CDR3: CASSYGTGPYEQYF. CDR3 nucleotides: TGTGCCAGCAGCTACGGGACAGGCCCCTACGAGCAGTACTTC.

The V and J genes are TRBV7-9 and TRBJ2-3; the match to TRBD1 covers 9 bases. Germline CDR1 is SEHNR and CDR2 is FQNEAQ (reference sequence). Trimming took 5 bases from V and 2 from J; bases not matched to a gene: 11. CDR3 length: 17 amino acids. CDR3 DNA: TGTGCCAGCAGCCCGGGACAGGGTGAGCCTCCCACAGATACGCAGTATTTT. It yields the protein CASSPGQGEPPTDTQYF.

A remark on this clone: The identical CDR3 is also encoded by other nucleotide sequences in the sample. J is TRBJ2-1 and V is TRBV5-1; D possibly corresponds to TRBD2 (6 bases). The CDR3 has 15 residues. Trimming took 1 base from V and 9 from J, leaving 17 bases between them. The germline CDR1 and CDR2 sequences are SGHRS and YFSETQ. Written as DNA, the CDR3 is TGCGCCAGCAGCTTGAGGGCAGGGAGGTCGAGTGAGCAGTTCTTC. Translation gives CASSLRAGRSSEQFF.

The V and J genes are TRBV6-6 and TRBJ2-3, with a possible D match to TRBD2 (6 bases). There are 13 residues in the CDR3. Looked up from germline, CDR1 is MNHNY and CDR2 is SVGAGI (reference sequence). Trimming stripped 7 bases from V and 1 base from J, with 9 bases between. CDR3 sequence reads: CASTGSGTDTQYF. CDR3 bases: TGTGCCAGCACCGGGAGTGGCACAGATACGCAGTATTTT.

The V gene is TRBV7-8, the J gene TRBJ1-5; D may be TRBD1 (5 bases). Deletions cut 1 base from V and 0 bases from J, with 10 bases between. Per germline, CDR1 SGHVS and CDR2 FQNEAQ. CDR3 length: 16 residues. DNA for the CDR3: TGTGCCAGCAGCTTAGATGCAGGGTATAGCAATCAGCCCCAGCATTTT. It codes for CASSLDAGYSNQPQHF. The variable domain in full, completed from reference TRBV7-8 and TRBJ1-5, reads GAGVSQSPRYKVAKRGQDVALRCDPISGHVSLFWYQQALGQGPEFLTYFQNEAQLDKSGLPSDRFFAERPEGSVSTLKIQRTQQEDSAVYLCASSLDAGYSNQPQHFGDGTRLSIL.

The chain is built from TRBV28 and TRBJ2-7; 9 bases map to TRBD1. CDR1 MDHEN and CDR2 SYDVKM come from the germline V gene. The length of the CDR3 is 15 residues. The V segment lost 5 bases and the J segment 3 bases; nucleotides outside the gene matches: 8. The CDR3 sequence: CASSLRTGVIYEQYF. CDR3 bases: TGTGCCAGCAGTCTCCGGACAGGGGTTATCTACGAGCAGTACTTC. Full variable domain (outside the CDR3, taken from reference TRBV28 and TRBJ2-7): DVKVTQSSRYLVKRTGEKVFLECVQDMDHENMFWYRQDPGLGLRLIYFSYDVKMKEKGDIPEGYSVSREKKERFSLILESASTNQTSMYLCASSLRTGVIYEQYFGPGTRLTVT.

The chain has TRBV11-2 and TRBJ2-2, with D perhaps matching TRBD2 (7 bases). The V and J ends lost 5 bases and 0 bases respectively, with 13 bases between them. The CDR3 is 16 amino acids. The germline gives CDR1 SGHAT, CDR2 FQNNGV. As DNA, the CDR3 is TGTGCCAGCAGCCAGGGGAGGGGGGCGAACACCGGGGAGCTGTTTTTT. Translation gives CASSQGRGANTGELFF.

The DNA of the CDR3 is TGTGCCACCAGCGGGGCTTTTGGTAGCGGGAACACAGATACGCAGTATTTT. It encodes CATSGAFGSGNTDTQYF. V is TRBV15 and J is TRBJ2-3; 8 bases map to TRBD2. The V and J ends lost 5 bases and 2 bases, in that order; junction bases with no gene match: 12. This CDR3 has 17 amino acids. From germline, CDR1 is LNHNV and CDR2 YYDKDF (reference sequence).

The chain recombines TRBV11-2 with TRBJ2-1; D is undetermined. CDR1 is SGHAT, CDR2 FQNNGV, per germline. Trimming left V 4 bases short and J 7 bases short, with 14 bases between. CDR3 size: 14 residues. CDR3 loop: CASSSPMENNEQFF. The CDR3 nucleotides are TGTGCCAGCAGCTCCCCCATGGAGAATAATGAGCAGTTCTTC.

The chain employs TRBV28 and TRBJ1-5; a weak D match, TRBD1 (6 bases). Trimming pared 6 bases from V and 11 bases from J, leaving 17 bases between. CDR1 MDHEN and CDR2 SYDVKM come from the germline V gene. The CDR3 contains 13 residues. CDR3 region: CASRGTGLGTQHF. The CDR3 DNA reads TGTGCCAGCAGGGGTACAGGGTTGGGAACCCAGCATTTT.

This clone was observed a few times. CDR3 amino acids: CASRTGLVEAFF. As DNA, the CDR3 is TGTGCCAGTAGGACAGGGTTGGTTGAAGCTTTCTTT. This chain links TRBV6-1 with TRBJ1-1; 8 nucleotides align to TRBD1. Germline lookup yields CDR1 MNHNS and CDR2 SASEGT. Trimming at V came to 9 bases and at J to 7 bases, leaving 7 bases not matched to a gene. The CDR3 is 12 residues long.

This clone was detected a few times. The chain employs TRBV9 and TRBJ2-1, with 12 bases lining up with TRBD2. CDR1 and CDR2 from the germline V gene are SGDLS and YYNGEE. This CDR3 contains 17 residues. The junction had 5 bases not matched to a gene; V was cut back by 4 bases and J by 0 bases. In DNA, the CDR3 is TGTGCCAGCAGCCATGGGACTAGCGGGTTCTCCTACAATGAGCAGTTCTTC. Protein sequence: CASSHGTSGFSYNEQFF. The full variable domain, with the rest looked up from reference TRBV9 and TRBJ2-1, is DSGVTQTPKHLITATGQRVTLRCSPRSGDLSVYWYQQSLDQGLQFLIQYYNGEERAKGNILERFSAQQFPDLHSELNLSSLELGDSALYFCASSHGTSGFSYNEQFFGPGTRLTVL.

The rearrangement joins TRBV5-6 to TRBJ1-4; D is possibly TRBD1 (6 bases). CDR1 SGHDT and CDR2 YYEEEE come from the germline V gene. The V end was cut by 0 bases, the J end by 7 bases, with 7 bases between. CDR3 length equals 13 residues. Written as DNA, the CDR3 is TGTGCCAGCAGCTTGGACAGGGTTGAAAAACTGTTTTTT. Translated, it gives CASSLDRVEKLFF.

The sample holds a few counts of this clone. The junction departs from the called germline gene at one end, perhaps through a read error. The CDR3 bases are TGTTCCAGCAGCCCCCGGGGGACTGAAGCTTTCTTT. Its protein product is CSSSPRGTEAFF. The V call is TRBV7-9, the J call TRBJ1-1; tentative D call: TRBD1 (5 bases). The CDR3 contains 12 residues. The germline V gene encodes CDR1 SEHNR and CDR2 FQNEAQ (reference sequence). Complete variable domain (other parts from reference TRBV7-9 and TRBJ1-1): DTGVSQNPRHKITKRGQNVTFRCDPISEHNRLYWYRQTLGQGPEFLTYFQNEAQLEKSRLLSDRFSAERPKGSFSTLEIQRTEQGDSAMYLCSSSPRGTEAFFGQGTRLTVV.

V is TRBV19 and J is TRBJ1-5, with D hard to call. Trimming pared 3 bases from V and 0 bases from J, leaving 12 bases between. Germline V gene data show CDR1 as LNHDA and CDR2 as SQIVND (reference sequence). The CDR3 spans 16 residues. The CDR3, as DNA: TGTGCCAGTAGTATTGCAACAGTGAATAGCAATCAGCCCCAGCATTTT. Translated, it gives CASSIATVNSNQPQHF.

This clone showed up just a few times. The same CDR3 also results from other DNA sequences found in this sample. The V call is TRBV5-1, the J call TRBJ1-2, with TRBD1 matching 12 bases. V trimming: 0 bases; J trimming: 8 bases; junction bases outside the gene matches: 2. The CDR3 extends over 14 amino acids. Germline assignment: CDR1 SGHRS and CDR2 YFSETQ. The CDR3 DNA follows: TGCGCCAGCAGCTTGGCCGGGACAGGGGGCGGCTACACCTTC. Translating it yields CASSLAGTGGGYTF.

The chain uses TRBV10-1 and TRBJ2-2; TRBD2 aligns across 7 bases. The germline gives CDR1 WNHNN, CDR2 SYGVQD (reference sequence). The CDR3 spans 17 residues. The trim removed 8 bases at V and 0 bases at J, leaving 12 bases unmatched. CDR3 sequence (DNA): TGCGCCAGCGGGGGGGATGAGACTAGCCCGAACACCGGGGAGCTGTTTTTT. The encoded protein is CASGGDETSPNTGELFF.

This clone turned up a few times. The V and J genes are TRBV12-2 and TRBJ2-1; TRBD2, the D gene given by the table, was not confirmed from the DNA. TRBV12-2 is labeled a pseudogene. The CDR3 contains 18 residues. This CDR3 is CASRLAPPTGGLGNEQFF. The CDR3 region has the DNA TGTGCAAGTCGCTTAGCCCCCCCCACGGGGGGTTTGGGCAATGAGCAGTTCTTC.

The chain recombines TRBV28 with TRBJ2-1; TRBD1 might be the D (5 bases). Germline loops: CDR1 MDHEN, CDR2 SYDVKM. The CDR3 is 10 amino acids. V was clipped by 8 bases and J by 10 bases, with 9 bases between them. The CDR3 region has the DNA TGTGCCAGCGGGGCGGCGGAGCAGTTCTTC. This encodes CASGAAEQFF.

This clone was seen just once. The J gene is TRBJ2-1, the V gene TRBV5-3; D remains unclear. TRBV5-3 is labeled an ORF, and its function is uncertain. There are 18 residues in the CDR3. V lost 6 bases and J 5 bases, leaving 27 bases between the germline ends. The CDR3 DNA reads TGTGCCAGAAACCCCGAAGGTCCGATCGACTCCATCCACAATGAGCAGTTCTTC. This sequence encodes CARNPEGPIDSIHNEQFF.

This chain uses TRBV5-1 with TRBJ2-2, with TRBD2 matching over 12 bases. CDR1 and CDR2 (germline): SGHRS, YFSETQ. V gave up 4 bases and J gave up 4 bases; unmatched junction bases: 5. The CDR3 length is 16 residues. CDR3 loop: CASSRRTSGVTGELFF. The CDR3 region has the DNA TGCGCCAGCAGCAGAAGGACTAGCGGGGTCACCGGGGAGCTGTTTTTT. Together with reference TRBV5-1 and TRBJ2-2, the CDR3 gives the full variable domain: KAGVTQTPRYLIKTRGQQVTLSCSPISGHRSVSWYQQTPGQGLQFLFEYFSETQRNKGNFPGRFSGRQFSNSRSEMNVSTLELGDSALYLCASSRRTSGVTGELFFGEGSRLTVL.

The rearrangement links TRBV18 to TRBJ2-5; TRBD2 matches at 12 bases. In germline, CDR1 is KGHSH, CDR2 LQKENI. V lost 5 bases to trimming and J lost 9 bases; unmatched junction nucleotides: 10. The CDR3 has 15 residues. CDR3 DNA sequence: TGTGCCAGCTCAGCCGGGACTAGCGGGCCGACGGCCCAGTACTTC. Translating gives CASSAGTSGPTAQYF.

The chain uses TRBV28 and TRBJ2-5, with a weak D call TRBD2 (6 bases). In germline, CDR1 is MDHEN, CDR2 SYDVKM. This CDR3 comprises 15 residues. The V gene lost 2 bases and the J gene lost 5 bases, with 15 bases spanning the gap. CDR3 DNA sequence: TGTGCCAGCAGTTTACCCCTAGTTGGGGGGGAGACCCAGTACTTC. It codes for CASSLPLVGGETQYF.

The DNA of the CDR3 is TGTGCCAGCAGTATACCGGGACAGGGGGTCCCAAGAGGGGCCGGGGAGCTGTTTTTT. The encoded protein is CASSIPGQGVPRGAGELFF. The V gene is TRBV27, the J gene TRBJ2-2; TRBD1 matches 11 bases. Trimming cost V 5 bases and J 6 bases; bases outside gene matches: 17. The CDR3 totals 19 residues. The germline gives CDR1 MNHEY, CDR2 SMNVEV (reference sequence).

This chain connects TRBV30 to TRBJ2-5; 7 nucleotides line up with TRBD2. V shed 4 bases, J shed 3 bases, and the junction held 11 bases outside the gene matches. Germline CDR1 and CDR2: GTSNPN and SVGIG (reference sequence). This CDR3 is 15 amino acids long. The CDR3 DNA follows: TGTGCCTGGAACGGACTCAGCGGGGTTGAAGAGACCCAGTACTTC. This translates into CAWNGLSGVEETQYF. The full variable domain, in which reference TRBV30 and TRBJ2-5 provide the parts outside the CDR3, is SQTIHQWPATLVQPVGSPLSLECTVEGTSNPNLYWYRQAAGRGLQLLFYSVGIGQISSEVPQNLSASRPQDRQFILSSKKLLLSDSGFYLCAWNGLSGVEETQYFGPGTRLLVL.

The chain employs TRBV4-2 and TRBJ2-1, with TRBD1 matching over 8 bases. CDR3 size: 21 residues. J lost 7 bases, V lost 0 bases, and 23 bases had no gene match. From germline, CDR1 is LGHNA and CDR2 YNFKEQ. The CDR3: CASSQERDRGSLGIVSNEQFF. CDR3 DNA: TGTGCCAGCAGCCAAGAACGAGACAGGGGATCGTTGGGTATCGTATCAAATGAGCAGTTCTTC.